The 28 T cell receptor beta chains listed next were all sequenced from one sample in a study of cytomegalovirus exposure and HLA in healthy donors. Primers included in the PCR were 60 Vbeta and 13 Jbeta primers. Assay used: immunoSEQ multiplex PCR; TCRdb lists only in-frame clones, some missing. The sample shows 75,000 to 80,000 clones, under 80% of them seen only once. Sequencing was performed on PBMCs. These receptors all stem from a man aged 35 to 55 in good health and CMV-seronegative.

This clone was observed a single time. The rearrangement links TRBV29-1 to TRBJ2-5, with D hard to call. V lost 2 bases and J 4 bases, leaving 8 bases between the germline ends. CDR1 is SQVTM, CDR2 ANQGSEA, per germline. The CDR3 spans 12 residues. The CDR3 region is CSVELVRETQYF. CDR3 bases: TGCAGCGTTGAACTAGTACGAGAGACCCAGTACTTC.

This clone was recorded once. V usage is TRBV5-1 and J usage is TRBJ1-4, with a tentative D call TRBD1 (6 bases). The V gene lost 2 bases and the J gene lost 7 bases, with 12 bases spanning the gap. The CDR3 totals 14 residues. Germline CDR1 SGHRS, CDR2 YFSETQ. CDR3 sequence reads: CASSFTGRGEKLFF. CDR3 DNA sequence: TGCGCCAGCAGCTTTACAGGGAGGGGTGAAAAACTGTTTTTT. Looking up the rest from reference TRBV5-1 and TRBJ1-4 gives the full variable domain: KAGVTQTPRYLIKTRGQQVTLSCSPISGHRSVSWYQQTPGQGLQFLFEYFSETQRNKGNFPGRFSGRQFSNSRSEMNVSTLELGDSALYLCASSFTGRGEKLFFGSGTQLSVL.

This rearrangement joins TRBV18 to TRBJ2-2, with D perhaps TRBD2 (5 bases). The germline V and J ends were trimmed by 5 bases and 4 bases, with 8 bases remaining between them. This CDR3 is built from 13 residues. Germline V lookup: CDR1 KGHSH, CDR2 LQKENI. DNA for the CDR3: TGTGCCAGCTCATCGGCGGGCACCGGGGAGCTGTTTTTT. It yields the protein CASSSAGTGELFF.

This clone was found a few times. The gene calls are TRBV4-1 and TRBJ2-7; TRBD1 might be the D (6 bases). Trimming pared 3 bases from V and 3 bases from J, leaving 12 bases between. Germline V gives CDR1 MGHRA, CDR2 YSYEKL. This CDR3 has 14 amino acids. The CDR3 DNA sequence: TGCGCCAGCAGCCACCAAGGGGGTGACTACGAGCAGTACTTC. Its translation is CASSHQGGDYEQYF.

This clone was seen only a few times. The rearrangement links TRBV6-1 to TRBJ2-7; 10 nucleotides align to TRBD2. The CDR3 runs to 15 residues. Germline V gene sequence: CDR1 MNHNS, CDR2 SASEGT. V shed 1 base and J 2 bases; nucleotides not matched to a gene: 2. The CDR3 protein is CASSEDLAGAYEQYF. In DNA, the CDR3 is TGTGCCAGCAGTGAAGACCTAGCGGGAGCCTACGAGCAGTACTTC.

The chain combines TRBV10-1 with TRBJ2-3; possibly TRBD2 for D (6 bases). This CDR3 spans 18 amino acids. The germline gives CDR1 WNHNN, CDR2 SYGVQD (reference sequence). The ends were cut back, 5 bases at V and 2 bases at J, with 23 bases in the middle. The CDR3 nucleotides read TGCGCCAGCAGTTCGGGGCTCGTGGGAGGAACCAACACAGATACGCAGTATTTT. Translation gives CASSSGLVGGTNTDTQYF.

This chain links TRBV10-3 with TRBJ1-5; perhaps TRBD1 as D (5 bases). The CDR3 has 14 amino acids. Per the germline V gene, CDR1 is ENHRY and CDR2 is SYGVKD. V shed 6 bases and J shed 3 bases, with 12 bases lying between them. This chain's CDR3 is CAISPDRFNQPQHF. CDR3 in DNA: TGTGCCATCAGCCCTGACAGATTCAATCAGCCCCAGCATTTT.

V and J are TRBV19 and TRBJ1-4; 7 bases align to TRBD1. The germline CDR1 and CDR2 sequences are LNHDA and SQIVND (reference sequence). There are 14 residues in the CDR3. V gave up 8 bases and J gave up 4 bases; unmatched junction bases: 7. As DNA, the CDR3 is TGTGCCAGTGCTCGACAGGGCTTTAATGAAAAACTGTTTTTT. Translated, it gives CASARQGFNEKLFF.

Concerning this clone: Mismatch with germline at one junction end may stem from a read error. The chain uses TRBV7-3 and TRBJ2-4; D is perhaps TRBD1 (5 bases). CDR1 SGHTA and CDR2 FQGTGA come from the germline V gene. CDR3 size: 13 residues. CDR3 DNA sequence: TGTGCCAGCAGCTCAGGGCCCCAAAACAGTCAGTACTTC. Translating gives CASSSGPQNSQYF.

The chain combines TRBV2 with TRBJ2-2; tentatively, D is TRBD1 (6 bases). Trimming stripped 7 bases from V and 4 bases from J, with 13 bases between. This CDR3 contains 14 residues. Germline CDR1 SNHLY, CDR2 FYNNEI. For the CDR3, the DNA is TGTGCCAGCAAGATACAGGGTACCACCGGGGAGCTGTTTTTT. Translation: CASKIQGTTGELFF.

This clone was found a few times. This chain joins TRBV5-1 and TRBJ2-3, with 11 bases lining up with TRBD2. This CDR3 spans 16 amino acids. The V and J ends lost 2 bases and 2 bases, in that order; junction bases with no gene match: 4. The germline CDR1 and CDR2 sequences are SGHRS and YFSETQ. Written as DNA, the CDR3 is TGCGCCAGCAGCTTTGGGACTAGCGGAAACACAGATACGCAGTATTTT. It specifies CASSFGTSGNTDTQYF. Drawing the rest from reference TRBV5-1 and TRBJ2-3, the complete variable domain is KAGVTQTPRYLIKTRGQQVTLSCSPISGHRSVSWYQQTPGQGLQFLFEYFSETQRNKGNFPGRFSGRQFSNSRSEMNVSTLELGDSALYLCASSFGTSGNTDTQYFGPGTRLTVL.

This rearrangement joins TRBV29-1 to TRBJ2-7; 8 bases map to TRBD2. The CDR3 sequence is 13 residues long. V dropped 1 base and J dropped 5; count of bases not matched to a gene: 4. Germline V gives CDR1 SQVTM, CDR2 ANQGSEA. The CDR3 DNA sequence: TGCAGCGTTGAAGCGGGAGGGCCGGACGAGCAGTACTTC. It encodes CSVEAGGPDEQYF.

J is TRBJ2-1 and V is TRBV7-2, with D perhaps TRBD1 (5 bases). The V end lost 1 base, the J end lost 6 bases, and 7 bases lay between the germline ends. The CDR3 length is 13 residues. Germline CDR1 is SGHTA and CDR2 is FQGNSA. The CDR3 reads CASSLGTPNEQFF. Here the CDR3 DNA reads TGTGCCAGCAGCTTAGGGACACCCAATGAGCAGTTCTTC. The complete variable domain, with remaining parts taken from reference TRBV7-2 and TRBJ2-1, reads GAGVSQSPSNKVTEKGKDVELRCDPISGHTALYWYRQSLGQGLEFLIYFQGNSAPDKSGLPSDRFSAERTGGSVSTLTIQRTQQEDSAVYLCASSLGTPNEQFFGPGTRLTVL.

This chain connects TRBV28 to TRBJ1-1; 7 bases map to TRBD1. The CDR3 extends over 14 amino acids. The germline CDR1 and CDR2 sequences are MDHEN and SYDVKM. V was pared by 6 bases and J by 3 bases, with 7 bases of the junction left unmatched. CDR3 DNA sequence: TGTGCCAGCAGAGGGATCCAGGGGGACACTGAAGCTTTCTTT. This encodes CASRGIQGDTEAFF.

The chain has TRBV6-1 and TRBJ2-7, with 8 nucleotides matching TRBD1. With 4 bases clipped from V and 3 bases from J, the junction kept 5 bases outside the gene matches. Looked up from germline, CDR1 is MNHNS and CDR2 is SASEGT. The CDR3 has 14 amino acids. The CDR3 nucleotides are TGTGCCAGCAGTGTCCGGGACAGGAGCTACGAGCAGTACTTC. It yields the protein CASSVRDRSYEQYF.

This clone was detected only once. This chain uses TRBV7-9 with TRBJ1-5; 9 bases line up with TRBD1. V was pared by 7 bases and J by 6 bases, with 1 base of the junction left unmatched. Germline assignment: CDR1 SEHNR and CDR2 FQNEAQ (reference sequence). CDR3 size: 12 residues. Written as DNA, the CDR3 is TGTGCCAGCACGACAGGGGGTCAGCCCCAGCATTTT. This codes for CASTTGGQPQHF.

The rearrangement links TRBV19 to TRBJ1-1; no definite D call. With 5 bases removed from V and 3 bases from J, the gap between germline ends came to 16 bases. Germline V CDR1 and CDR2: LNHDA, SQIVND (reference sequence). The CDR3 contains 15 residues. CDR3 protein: CASSAQQSKDTEAFF. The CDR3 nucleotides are TGTGCCAGTAGTGCTCAACAGTCGAAGGACACTGAAGCTTTCTTT.

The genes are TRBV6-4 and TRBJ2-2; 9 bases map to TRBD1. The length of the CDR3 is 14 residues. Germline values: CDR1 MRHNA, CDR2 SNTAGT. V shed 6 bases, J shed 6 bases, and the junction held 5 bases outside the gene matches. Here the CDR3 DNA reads TGTGCCAGCAGCCCGGGACAGGGTTCCGGGGAGCTGTTTTTT. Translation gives CASSPGQGSGELFF.

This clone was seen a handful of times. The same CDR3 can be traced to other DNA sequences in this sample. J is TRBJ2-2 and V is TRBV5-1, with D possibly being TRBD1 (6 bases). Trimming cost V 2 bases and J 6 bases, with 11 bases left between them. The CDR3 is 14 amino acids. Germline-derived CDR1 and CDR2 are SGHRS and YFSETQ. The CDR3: CASSFQQGSGELFF. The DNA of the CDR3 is TGCGCCAGCAGCTTCCAACAGGGCTCCGGGGAGCTGTTTTTT.

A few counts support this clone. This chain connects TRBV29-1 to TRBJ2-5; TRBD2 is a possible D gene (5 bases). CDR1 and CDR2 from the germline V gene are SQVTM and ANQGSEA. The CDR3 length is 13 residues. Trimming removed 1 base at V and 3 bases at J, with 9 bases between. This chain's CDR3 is CSVEVQTKETQYF. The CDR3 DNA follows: TGCAGCGTTGAAGTACAGACTAAAGAGACCCAGTACTTC.

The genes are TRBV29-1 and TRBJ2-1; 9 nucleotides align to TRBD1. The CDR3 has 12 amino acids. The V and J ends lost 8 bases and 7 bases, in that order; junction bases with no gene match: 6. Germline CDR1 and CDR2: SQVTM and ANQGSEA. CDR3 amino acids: CSPAGQGNEQFF. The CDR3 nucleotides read TGCAGCCCAGCGGGACAGGGAAATGAGCAGTTCTTC.

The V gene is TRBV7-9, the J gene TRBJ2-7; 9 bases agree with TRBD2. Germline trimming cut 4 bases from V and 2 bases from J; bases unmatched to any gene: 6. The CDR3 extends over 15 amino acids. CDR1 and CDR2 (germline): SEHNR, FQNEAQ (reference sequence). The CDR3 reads CASSSGLAVAYEQYF. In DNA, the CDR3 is TGTGCCAGCAGCTCGGGACTAGCCGTCGCCTACGAGCAGTACTTC. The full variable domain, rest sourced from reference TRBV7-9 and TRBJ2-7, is DTGVSQNPRHKITKRGQNVTFRCDPISEHNRLYWYRQTLGQGPEFLTYFQNEAQLEKSRLLSDRFSAERPKGSFSTLEIQRTEQGDSAMYLCASSSGLAVAYEQYFGPGTRLTVT.

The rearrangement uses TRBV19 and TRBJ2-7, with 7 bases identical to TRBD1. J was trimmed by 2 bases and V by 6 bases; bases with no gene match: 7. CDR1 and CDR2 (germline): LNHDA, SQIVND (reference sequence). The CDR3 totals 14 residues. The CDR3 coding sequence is TGTGCCAGTAGCCTTACCGGGACAGCCTACGAGCAGTACTTC. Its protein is CASSLTGTAYEQYF.

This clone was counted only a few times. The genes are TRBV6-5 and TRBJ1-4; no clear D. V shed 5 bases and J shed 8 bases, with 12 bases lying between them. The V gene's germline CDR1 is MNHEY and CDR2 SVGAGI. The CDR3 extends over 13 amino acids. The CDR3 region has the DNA TGTGCCAGCAGTCTACCCGGTTCGGAAAAACTGTTTTTT. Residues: CASSLPGSEKLFF.

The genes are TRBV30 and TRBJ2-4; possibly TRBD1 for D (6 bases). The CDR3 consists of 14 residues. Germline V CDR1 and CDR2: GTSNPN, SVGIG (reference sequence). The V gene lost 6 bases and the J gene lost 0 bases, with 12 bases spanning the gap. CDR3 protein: CACDRKLAKNIQYF. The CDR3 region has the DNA TGTGCCTGTGACAGGAAATTAGCCAAAAACATTCAGTACTTC.

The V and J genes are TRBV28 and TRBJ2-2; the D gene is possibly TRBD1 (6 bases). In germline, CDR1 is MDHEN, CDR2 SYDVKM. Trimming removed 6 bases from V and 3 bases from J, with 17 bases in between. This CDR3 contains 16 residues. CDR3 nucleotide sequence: TGTGCCAGCAGCTCACCGGGACAACCCTACACCGGGGAGCTGTTTTTT. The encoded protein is CASSSPGQPYTGELFF.

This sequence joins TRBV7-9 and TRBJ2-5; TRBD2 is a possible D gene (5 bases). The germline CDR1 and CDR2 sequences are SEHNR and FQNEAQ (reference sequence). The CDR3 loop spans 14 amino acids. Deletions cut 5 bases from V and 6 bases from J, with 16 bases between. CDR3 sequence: CASSPLDWEKTQYF. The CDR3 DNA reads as TGTGCCAGCAGCCCCTTGGACTGGGAAAAGACCCAGTACTTC.

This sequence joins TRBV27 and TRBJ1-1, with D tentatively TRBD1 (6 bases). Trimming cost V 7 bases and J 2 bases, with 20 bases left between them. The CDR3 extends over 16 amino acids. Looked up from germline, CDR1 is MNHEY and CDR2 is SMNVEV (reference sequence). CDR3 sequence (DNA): TGTGCCAGCACCATAAGATGGACAGCGGGAAACACTGAAGCTTTCTTT. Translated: CASTIRWTAGNTEAFF.